The TCR beta chain described here comes from a study of technical replicates of blood from several donors. The CDR3 covers 12 residues. CDR1 is MNHEY, CDR2 SMNVEV, per germline (reference sequence). Trimming removed 4 bases at V and 7 bases at J, with 9 bases between. Method: immunoSEQ multiplex PCR; TCRdb's copy keeps in-frame clones and lacks some. The data hold tens of thousands of clones, with around 94% observed a single time. The sequenced sample consisted of T cells isolated from PBMCs. This TCR was recovered from a human donor in good health. The chain couples TRBV27 to TRBJ2-3; D may be TRBD1 (5 bases). CDR3 sequence: CASSSDIYTQYF. Written as DNA, the CDR3 is TGTGCCAGCAGTTCGGACATTTATACGCAGTATTTT.